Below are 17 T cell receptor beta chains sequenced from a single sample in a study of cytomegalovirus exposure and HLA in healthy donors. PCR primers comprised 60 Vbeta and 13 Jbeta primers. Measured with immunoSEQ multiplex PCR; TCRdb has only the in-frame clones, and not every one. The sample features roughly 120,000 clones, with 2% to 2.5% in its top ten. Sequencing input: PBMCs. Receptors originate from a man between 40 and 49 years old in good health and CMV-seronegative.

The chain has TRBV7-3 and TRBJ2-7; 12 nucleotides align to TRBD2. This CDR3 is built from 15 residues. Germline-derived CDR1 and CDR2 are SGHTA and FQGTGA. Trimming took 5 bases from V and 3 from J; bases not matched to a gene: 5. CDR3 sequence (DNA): TGTGCCAGCAGCCGACTAGCGGGAGAAGGCTACGAGCAGTACTTC. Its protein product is CASSRLAGEGYEQYF.

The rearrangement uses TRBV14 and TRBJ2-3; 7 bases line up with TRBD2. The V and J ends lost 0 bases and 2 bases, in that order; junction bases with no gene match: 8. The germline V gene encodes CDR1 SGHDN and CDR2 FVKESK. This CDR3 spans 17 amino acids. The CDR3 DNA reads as TGTGCCAGCAGCCAAGATAATCGGGGAGGGCCCACAGATACGCAGTATTTT. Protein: CASSQDNRGGPTDTQYF. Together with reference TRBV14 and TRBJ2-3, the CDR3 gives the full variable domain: EAGVTQFPSHSVIEKGQTVTLRCDPISGHDNLYWYRRVMGKEIKFLLHFVKESKQDESGMPNNRFLAERTGGTYSTLKVQPAELEDSGVYFCASSQDNRGGPTDTQYFGPGTRLTVL.

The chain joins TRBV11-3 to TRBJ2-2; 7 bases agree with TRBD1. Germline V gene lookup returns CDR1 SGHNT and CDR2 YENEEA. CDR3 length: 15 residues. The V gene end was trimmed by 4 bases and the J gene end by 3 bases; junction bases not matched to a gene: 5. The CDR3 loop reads CASSSGTAHTGELFF. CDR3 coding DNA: TGTGCCAGCAGCTCAGGGACAGCTCACACCGGGGAGCTGTTTTTT.

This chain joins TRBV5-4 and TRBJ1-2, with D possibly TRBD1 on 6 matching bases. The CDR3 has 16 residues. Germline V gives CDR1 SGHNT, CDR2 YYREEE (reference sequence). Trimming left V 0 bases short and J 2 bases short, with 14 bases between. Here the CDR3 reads CASSLEQGSRNYGYTF. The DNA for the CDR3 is TGTGCCAGCAGCTTGGAGCAGGGGTCTCGGAACTATGGCTACACCTTC.

The CDR3 reads CASSLVGSGRGSYEQYF. CDR3 sequence (DNA): TGCGCCAGCAGCTTGGTAGGTAGCGGGAGGGGCTCCTACGAGCAGTACTTC. The chain has TRBV5-1 and TRBJ2-5; TRBD2 aligns across 11 bases. The J call is in doubt because the DNA end fits TRBJ2-7 better. Germline CDR1 reads SGHRS; CDR2 reads YFSETQ. The CDR3 totals 17 residues.

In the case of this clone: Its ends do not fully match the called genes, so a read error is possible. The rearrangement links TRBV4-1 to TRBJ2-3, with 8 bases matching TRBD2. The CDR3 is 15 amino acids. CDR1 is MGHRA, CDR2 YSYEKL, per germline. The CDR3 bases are TGCGCCAGCACCCAAAGCGGGAGCAGTACAGATACGCAGTATTTT. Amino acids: CASTQSGSSTDTQYF.

CDR3 protein: CASSILPIRGLSSPLHF. The CDR3 nucleotides are TGTGCCAGTAGTATATTGCCGATCCGAGGGCTAAGTTCACCCCTCCACTTT. V and J are TRBV19 and TRBJ1-6; the D is unclear. This CDR3 spans 17 amino acids. Germline CDR1 and CDR2: LNHDA and SQIVND (reference sequence). The ends were cut back, 2 bases at V and 9 bases at J, with 20 bases in the middle.

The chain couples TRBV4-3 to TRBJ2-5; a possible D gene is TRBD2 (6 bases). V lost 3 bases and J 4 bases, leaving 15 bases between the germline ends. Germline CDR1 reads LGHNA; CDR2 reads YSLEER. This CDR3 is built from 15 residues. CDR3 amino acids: CASSHGSQGPETQYF. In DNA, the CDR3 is TGCGCCAGCAGCCACGGGAGCCAGGGTCCAGAGACCCAGTACTTC.

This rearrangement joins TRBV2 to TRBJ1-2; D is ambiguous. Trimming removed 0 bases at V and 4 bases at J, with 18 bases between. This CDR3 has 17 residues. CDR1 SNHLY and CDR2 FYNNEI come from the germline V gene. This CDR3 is CASSEALQVNRGYGYTF. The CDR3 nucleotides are TGTGCCAGCAGTGAAGCGCTTCAGGTGAATCGGGGCTATGGCTACACCTTC.

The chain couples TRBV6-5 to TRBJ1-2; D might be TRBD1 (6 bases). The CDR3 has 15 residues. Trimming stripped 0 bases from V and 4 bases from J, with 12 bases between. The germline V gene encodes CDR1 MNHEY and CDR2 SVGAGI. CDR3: CASSYSDSSFYGYTF. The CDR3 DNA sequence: TGTGCCAGCAGTTACTCGGACAGCAGCTTCTATGGCTACACCTTC.

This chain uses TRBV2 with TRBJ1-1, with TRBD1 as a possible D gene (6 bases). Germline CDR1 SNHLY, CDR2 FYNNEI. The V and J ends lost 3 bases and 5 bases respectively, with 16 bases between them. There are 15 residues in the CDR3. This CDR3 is CASSDQRAGETEAFF. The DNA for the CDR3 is TGTGCCAGCAGTGATCAAAGGGCAGGGGAGACTGAAGCTTTCTTT. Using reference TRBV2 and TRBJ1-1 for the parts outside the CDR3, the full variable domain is EPEVTQTPSHQVTQMGQEVILRCVPISNHLYFYWYRQILGQKVEFLVSFYNNEISEKSEIFDDQFSVERPDGSNFTLKIRSTKLEDSAMYFCASSDQRAGETEAFFGQGTRLTVV.

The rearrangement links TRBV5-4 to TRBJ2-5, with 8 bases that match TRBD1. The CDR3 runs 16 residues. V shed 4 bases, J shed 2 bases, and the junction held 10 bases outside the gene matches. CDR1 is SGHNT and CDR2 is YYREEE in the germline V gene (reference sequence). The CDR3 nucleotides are TGTGCCAGCAGCACGCGGACAGGGCCCCCTCAAGAGACCCAGTACTTC. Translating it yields CASSTRTGPPQETQYF.

The CDR3 DNA reads as TGCGCCAGCAGACCCCATTGGGTGAGCGGGAGAATCAACGAGCAGTACTTC. Residues: CASRPHWVSGRINEQYF. V gene TRBV5-1 combines with J gene TRBJ2-7; 8 bases agree with TRBD2. The CDR3 sequence is 17 residues long. Trimming removed 5 bases from V and 5 bases from J; junction bases left unmatched: 18. The germline V gene encodes CDR1 SGHRS and CDR2 YFSETQ.

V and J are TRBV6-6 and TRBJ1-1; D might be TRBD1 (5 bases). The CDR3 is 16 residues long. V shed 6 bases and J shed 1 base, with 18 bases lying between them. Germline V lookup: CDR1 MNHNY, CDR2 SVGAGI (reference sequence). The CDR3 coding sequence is TGTGCCAGCAGCCGACTCCACCCGGGGGAGAACACTGAAGCTTTCTTT. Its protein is CASSRLHPGENTEAFF.

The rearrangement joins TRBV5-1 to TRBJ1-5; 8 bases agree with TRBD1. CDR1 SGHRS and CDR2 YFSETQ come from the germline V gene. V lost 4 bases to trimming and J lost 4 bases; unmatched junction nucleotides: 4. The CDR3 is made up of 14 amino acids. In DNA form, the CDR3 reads TGCGCCAGCAGCCGGACAGGGATGAATCAGCCCCAGCATTTT. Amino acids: CASSRTGMNQPQHF.

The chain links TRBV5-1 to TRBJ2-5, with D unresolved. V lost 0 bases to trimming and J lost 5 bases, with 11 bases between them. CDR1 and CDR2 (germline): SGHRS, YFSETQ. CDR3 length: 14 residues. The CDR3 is CASSLEPPRETQYF. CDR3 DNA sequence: TGCGCCAGCAGCTTGGAGCCGCCTCGGGAGACCCAGTACTTC.

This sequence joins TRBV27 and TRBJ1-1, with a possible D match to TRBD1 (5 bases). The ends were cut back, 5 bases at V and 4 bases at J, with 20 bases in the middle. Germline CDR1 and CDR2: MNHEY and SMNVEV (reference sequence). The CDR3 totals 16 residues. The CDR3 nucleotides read TGTGCCAGCAGTCGGCAGATTACGGTAGGGGTCACTGAAGCTTTCTTT. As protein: CASSRQITVGVTEAFF.